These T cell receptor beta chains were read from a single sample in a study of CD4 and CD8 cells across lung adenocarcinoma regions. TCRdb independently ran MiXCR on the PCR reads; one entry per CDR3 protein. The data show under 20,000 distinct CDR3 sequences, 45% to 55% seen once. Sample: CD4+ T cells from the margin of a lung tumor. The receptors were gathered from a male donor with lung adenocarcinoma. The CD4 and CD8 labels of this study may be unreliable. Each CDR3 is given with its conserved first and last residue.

CDR3: CASSQLKGIQYF; V: TRBV3-1
CDR3: CASSLSNGITTSEQYF; V: TRBV5-1
CDR3: CASSPRTGIQTQYF; V: TRBV12-3/TRBV12-4
CDR3: CASSFGRGYYEQYF; V: TRBV27
CDR3: CASTPTGSSEQFF; V: TRBV3-1
CDR3: CATSREREGGRDTQYF; V: TRBV15
CDR3: CASTGRGQGYNEQFF; V: TRBV6-6
CDR3: CASRLVGTAHPDTQYF; V: TRBV27
CDR3: CASNLGQSQETQYF; V: TRBV11-2
CDR3: CGSTGVGAKDTQYF; V: TRBV10-2
CDR3: CASTDDRTFWTEAFF; V: TRBV6-1
CDR3: CASSPDRGSPLHF; V: TRBV18
CDR3: CASTKRLAGDTQYF; V: TRBV7-2